These T cell receptor beta chains were read from a single sample in a study of identifying expanded T cells in peripheral blood. Clones were read by immunoSEQ multiplex PCR, and TCRdb kept only the in-frame ones, dropping some. Altogether 100,000 to 150,000 clones are present, approximately 86% being singletons, with the ten largest covering 8% to 9%. Sequencing used blood. The receptors come from a person between 18 and 75 years old in good health. Each CDR3 is given with its conserved first and last residue. Each record gives: clone size, CDR3 length, V gene, CDR3 protein. The listing skips clone size in some rows; elsewhere it reads once, few, many or a size class.

clone size: -; CDR3 length: 16; V gene: TRBV9; CDR3 protein: CASSVGPGDLNTEAFF
clone size: -; CDR3 length: 14; V gene: TRBV11-1; CDR3 protein: CASSLGYGAQPQHF
clone size: -; CDR3 length: 12; V gene: TRBV5-8; CDR3 protein: CASSLARDEQFF
clone size: -; CDR3 length: 13; V gene: TRBV28; CDR3 protein: CASSLGGETKAFF
clone size: once; CDR3 length: 14; V gene: TRBV28; CDR3 protein: CASNPLKMGAEAFF
clone size: -; CDR3 length: 13; V gene: TRBV30; CDR3 protein: CAWSSQGHQPQHF
clone size: -; CDR3 length: 14; V gene: TRBV19; CDR3 protein: CASSMGQGVNEQYF
clone size: -; CDR3 length: 15; V gene: TRBV7-2; CDR3 protein: CASSLDPGPDTEAFF
clone size: -; CDR3 length: 17; V gene: TRBV7-3; CDR3 protein: CASSFIPPQSSTGELFF
clone size: -; CDR3 length: 20; V gene: TRBV14; CDR3 protein: CASSPRWRTSGSYSYNEQFF
clone size: -; CDR3 length: 17; V gene: TRBV4-1; CDR3 protein: CASSQEGAGSSYNEQFF
clone size: -; CDR3 length: 13; V gene: TRBV29-1; CDR3 protein: CSVEVARTGELFF
clone size: -; CDR3 length: 11; V gene: TRBV5-1; CDR3 protein: CASSGEGGQYF
clone size: -; CDR3 length: 16; V gene: TRBV7-2; CDR3 protein: CASSLEGTSGTYEQFF
clone size: few; CDR3 length: 14; V gene: TRBV6-1; CDR3 protein: CASNPGQSSYEQYF
clone size: once; CDR3 length: 14; V gene: TRBV29-1; CDR3 protein: CSVDLRGTGDEQYF
clone size: -; CDR3 length: 14; V gene: TRBV7-9; CDR3 protein: CASSLNGGAYGYTF
clone size: -; CDR3 length: 15; V gene: TRBV7-2; CDR3 protein: CASSSQRGFQETQYF
clone size: -; CDR3 length: 14; V gene: TRBV7-9; CDR3 protein: CASSWEAGAGELFF
clone size: -; CDR3 length: 14; V gene: TRBV18; CDR3 protein: CASSPMDRGFEAFF
clone size: -; CDR3 length: 15; V gene: TRBV7-3; CDR3 protein: CASSLGMGFQETQYF
clone size: once; CDR3 length: 14; V gene: TRBV7-6; CDR3 protein: CASSLAGLDNEQFF
clone size: -; CDR3 length: 12; V gene: TRBV6-1; CDR3 protein: CASSASNQPQHF
clone size: -; CDR3 length: 13; V gene: TRBV7-3; CDR3 protein: CASSTGATGELFF
clone size: few; CDR3 length: 16; V gene: TRBV30; CDR3 protein: CAWRERTRGYNSPLHF
clone size: -; CDR3 length: 13; V gene: TRBV28; CDR3 protein: CASSLDQHYEQYF
clone size: -; CDR3 length: 14; V gene: TRBV11-3; CDR3 protein: CASSAGGSYNEQFF
clone size: few; CDR3 length: 12; V gene: TRBV4-1; CDR3 protein: CASSQDPFGYTF
clone size: -; CDR3 length: 13; V gene: TRBV29-1; CDR3 protein: CSGGGGMNTEAFF
clone size: once; CDR3 length: 14; V gene: TRBV5-1; CDR3 protein: CASRGSSVTGELFF
clone size: few; CDR3 length: 17; V gene: TRBV15; CDR3 protein: CATSREIPDRERNEQFF
clone size: once; CDR3 length: 16; V gene: TRBV13; CDR3 protein: CASSFGTGGAYNEQFF
clone size: -; CDR3 length: 14; V gene: TRBV10-3; CDR3 protein: CAIRGGRVSNEQFF
clone size: -; CDR3 length: 18; V gene: TRBV5-1; CDR3 protein: CASSRGQGPLAVGTEAFF
clone size: -; CDR3 length: 16; V gene: TRBV5-4; CDR3 protein: CASRWTSGALSYEQYF
clone size: -; CDR3 length: 13; V gene: TRBV11-2; CDR3 protein: CASSPRTGDEQYF
clone size: -; CDR3 length: 15; V gene: TRBV27; CDR3 protein: CASSLWGEGQETQYF
clone size: -; CDR3 length: 18; V gene: TRBV7-2; CDR3 protein: CASSLVVATSSYNSPLHF
clone size: -; CDR3 length: 16; V gene: TRBV5-4; CDR3 protein: CASSPSGGRANNEQFF
clone size: -; CDR3 length: 15; V gene: TRBV10-1; CDR3 protein: CASGSRDTNTGELFF
clone size: -; CDR3 length: 14; V gene: TRBV6-1; CDR3 protein: CASSLGGGRREQYF
clone size: -; CDR3 length: 11; V gene: TRBV10-3; CDR3 protein: CAISDIYGYTF
clone size: -; CDR3 length: 15; V gene: TRBV10-3; CDR3 protein: CAIHGGQGGSGELFF
clone size: -; CDR3 length: 13; V gene: TRBV25-1; CDR3 protein: CASSVGINQPQHF
clone size: -; CDR3 length: 16; V gene: TRBV5-6; CDR3 protein: CASTSYRRNSNQPQHF
clone size: -; CDR3 length: 12; V gene: TRBV9; CDR3 protein: CASSGHNSPLHF
clone size: -; CDR3 length: 13; V gene: TRBV11-3; CDR3 protein: CASSLSIGYEQYF